A selection of T cell receptor beta chains follows, all from one sample in a study of PD-L1 blockade in urothelial cancer. The protocol was immunoSEQ multiplex PCR, while the TCRdb copy is restricted to in-frame clones and leaves out a portion. The sample has 50,000 to 55,000 clones; 70% to 80% are singletons. The source was PBMCs, collected around atezolizumab (anti-PD-L1) treatment. Receptors were obtained from a man aged 65 to 79 with urothelial cancer. Each CDR3 is given with its conserved first and last residue. Fields, in order: J gene, clone size, V gene, D gene, CDR3 protein, CDR3 DNA. A D gene is named only where the DNA matches it firmly. A row's size may be missing; if present it is once, few, many or a size class.

>TRBJ2-6|once|TRBV4-2|NA
CASSQDRRSSGANVLTF
TGTGCCAGCAGCCAAGATCGGAGGAGCTCTGGGGCCAACGTCCTGACTTTC
>TRBJ1-2|NA|TRBV5-8|NA
CASSSRQPPYYGYTF
TGTGCCAGCAGCTCGCGACAGCCCCCCTACTATGGCTACACCTTC
>TRBJ1-5|NA|TRBV7-9|TRBD1
CASSTGQGRNQPQHF
TGTGCCAGCAGCACGGGACAGGGAAGGAATCAGCCCCAGCATTTT
>TRBJ2-3|few|TRBV9|NA
CASSPQDGASSTDTQYF
TGTGCCAGCAGCCCCCAGGATGGGGCTTCTAGCACAGATACGCAGTATTTT
>TRBJ1-1|NA|TRBV7-2|TRBD1
CASSFLRDRGNTEAFF
TGTGCCAGCAGCTTTCTCCGGGACAGGGGCAACACTGAAGCTTTCTTT
>TRBJ2-6|NA|TRBV2|NA
CASSNPGSGGANVLTF
TGTGCCAGCAGCAACCCAGGGTCTGGTGGGGCCAACGTCCTGACTTTC
>TRBJ2-1|NA|TRBV5-1|NA
CASSFTGTNEQFF
TGCGCCAGCAGCTTTACCGGGACAAATGAGCAGTTCTTC
>TRBJ2-7|NA|TRBV28|NA
CASGGYPDHEQYF
TGTGCCAGTGGCGGATACCCAGATCACGAGCAGTACTTC
>TRBJ2-7|NA|TRBV18|NA
CASSPSLDEQYF
TGTGCCAGCTCACCTTCCCTCGACGAGCAGTACTTC
>TRBJ2-7|NA|TRBV7-9|NA
CASTHGASYEQYF
TGTGCCAGCACCCATGGGGCCTCCTACGAGCAGTACTTC